This entry is about one T cell receptor beta chain. Relative to the germline gene, one junction end is altered; a read error may explain this. The CDR3 has 8 amino acids. The germline V gene has CDR1 DFQATT and CDR2 SNEGSKA (reference sequence). MiXCR was run by TCRdb on the RT-PCR reads, yielding one entry per CDR3 protein. The sample lists about 680,000 distinct CDR3 sequences, 12% to 15% seen once, with about 3.9% in the top ten. This TCR was recovered from a female donor in good health, serving as a healthy control. The rearrangement links TRBV20-1 to TRBJ2-7; D ambiguous. The sequenced material came from memory CD4+ T cells from blood. Written as DNA, the CDR3 is TGCAGTGCTCCCCCTCCGGACTTC. This translates into CSAPPPDF.